This T cell receptor beta chain was profiled in a study of T cell responses to AZD1222 COVID-19 vaccine. Study-level points and caveats: Only a handful of people who got AZD1222 tested seropositive at baseline.

The CDR3 runs to 15 residues. Germline CDR1 PRHDT, CDR2 FYEKMQ (reference sequence). Deletions cut 5 bases from V and 0 bases from J, with 13 bases between. On this clone itself: Its antigen is as yet unknown.

The data were produced by immunoSEQ multiplex PCR, yet TCRdb's version contains in-frame clones alone and is incomplete. The repertoire holds more than 150,000 clones, with 90% to 95% as singletons. The V gene is TRBV13, the J gene TRBJ1-1; D call uncertain. This material consisted of peripheral blood, taken on day 0 of AZD1222 vaccination. This TCR was recovered from an adult in good health. The DNA of the CDR3 is TGTGCCAGCAGCCCTCCGTTGGCCATGAACACTGAAGCTTTCTTT. Translating it yields CASSPPLAMNTEAFF.